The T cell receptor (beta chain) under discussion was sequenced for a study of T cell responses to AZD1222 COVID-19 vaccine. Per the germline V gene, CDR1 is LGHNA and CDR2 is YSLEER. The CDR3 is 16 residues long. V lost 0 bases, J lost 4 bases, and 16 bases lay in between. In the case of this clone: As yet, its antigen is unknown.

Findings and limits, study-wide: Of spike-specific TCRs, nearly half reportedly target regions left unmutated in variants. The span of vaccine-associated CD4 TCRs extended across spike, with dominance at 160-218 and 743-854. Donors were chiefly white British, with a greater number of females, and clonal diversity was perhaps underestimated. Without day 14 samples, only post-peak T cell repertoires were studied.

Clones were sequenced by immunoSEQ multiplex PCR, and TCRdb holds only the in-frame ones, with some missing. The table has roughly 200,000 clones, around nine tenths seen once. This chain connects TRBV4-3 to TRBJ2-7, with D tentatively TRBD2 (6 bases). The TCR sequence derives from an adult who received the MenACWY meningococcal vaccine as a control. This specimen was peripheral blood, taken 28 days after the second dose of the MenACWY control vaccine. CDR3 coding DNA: TGCGCCAGCAGCCAAGAACAGGCGGGAAATTTTTACGAGCAGTACTTC. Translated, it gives CASSQEQAGNFYEQYF.